The 23 T cell receptor beta chains listed next were all sequenced from one sample in a study of CD8+ T cells in alopecia areata. Treatment here: oral pan-JAK inhibitor, 5-10 mg twice daily. The authors extracted RNA and reverse transcribed it into cDNA as the sequencing template. Libraries were prepared by immunoSEQ multiplex PCR; TCRdb keeps only in-frame clonotypes and omits some of them. The data contain some 160,000 clones, roughly two thirds of them singletons. The material was CD4+ T cells sorted from blood, obtained at week 4, from a patient treated with tofacitinib. The receptors stem from a human donor with alopecia areata.

The chain links TRBV2 to TRBJ2-5, with no clear D. This CDR3 comprises 13 residues. In germline, CDR1 is SNHLY, CDR2 FYNNEI. V lost 5 bases to trimming and J lost 2 bases, with 9 bases between them. The CDR3 is CASSNMGQETQYF. The DNA for the CDR3 is TGTGCCAGCAGTAACATGGGACAAGAGACCCAGTACTTC. The full variable domain, in which reference TRBV2 and TRBJ2-5 provide the parts outside the CDR3, is EPEVTQTPSHQVTQMGQEVILRCVPISNHLYFYWYRQILGQKVEFLVSFYNNEISEKSEIFDDQFSVERPDGSNFTLKIRSTKLEDSAMYFCASSNMGQETQYFGPGTRLLVL.

CDR3 nucleotides: TGCAGCGTTGGCGGGGGAGCCTACGAGCAGTACTTC. The encoded protein is CSVGGGAYEQYF. The chain joins TRBV29-1 to TRBJ2-7; TRBD2 agrees at 7 bases. Germline CDR1 SQVTM, CDR2 ANQGSEA. The CDR3 is made up of 12 amino acids. Germline trimming cut 4 bases from V and 2 bases from J; bases unmatched to any gene: 2.

This clone was detected a few times. The rearrangement uses TRBV12-5 and TRBJ1-1, with TRBD1 matching 7 bases. CDR1 and CDR2 from the germline V gene are LGHNT and FRNRAP. The CDR3 is 13 amino acids. Trimming at V came to 0 bases and at J to 9 bases, leaving 4 bases not matched to a gene. The CDR3 sequence is CASGLVLRGKAFF. The CDR3 coding sequence is TGTGCTAGTGGTTTGGTACTCAGGGGGAAAGCTTTCTTT.

The chain is built from TRBV7-3 and TRBJ2-5, with TRBD2 identical over 7 bases. The germline CDR1 and CDR2 sequences are SGHTA and FQGTGA. V lost 5 bases, J lost 0 bases, and 9 bases stayed unmatched. This CDR3 has 16 residues. CDR3 protein: CASSPYGTTHQETQYF. CDR3 nucleotide sequence: TGTGCCAGCAGCCCCTATGGGACTACCCACCAAGAGACCCAGTACTTC.

CDR3 residues: CSVGLAGGRQETQYF. CDR3 nucleotides: TGCAGCGTGGGACTAGCGGGGGGACGCCAAGAGACCCAGTACTTC. The chain has TRBV29-1 and TRBJ2-5; 15 positions match TRBD2. Trimming cost V 6 bases and J 1 base; bases outside gene matches: 3. Germline loops: CDR1 SQVTM, CDR2 ANQGSEA. The CDR3 spans 15 residues.

The CDR3: CATSNGPYGYTF. In nucleotides, the CDR3 is TGTGCCACCAGCAACGGACCCTATGGCTACACCTTC. This chain links TRBV15 with TRBJ1-2; no firm D call. Germline lookup yields CDR1 LNHNV and CDR2 YYDKDF (reference sequence). The ends were cut back, 4 bases at V and 4 bases at J, with 7 bases in the middle. The CDR3 sequence is 12 residues long.

A few counts support this clone. In DNA, the CDR3 is TGCGCCAGCAGGGAGGACAGTTTGAACACTGAAGCTTTCTTT. It is translated as CASREDSLNTEAFF. The V and J genes are TRBV5-1 and TRBJ1-1, with D possibly TRBD1 on 6 matching bases. Germline V CDR1 and CDR2: SGHRS, YFSETQ. The CDR3 sequence is 14 residues long. V dropped 5 bases and J dropped 0 bases, with 11 bases sitting between them.

This rearrangement joins TRBV9 to TRBJ2-5, with D tentatively TRBD2 (6 bases). CDR3 size: 14 residues. Germline V lookup: CDR1 SGDLS, CDR2 YYNGEE. The V and J ends lost 4 bases and 1 base respectively, with 11 bases between them. This CDR3 reads CASSPRDFQETQYF. The CDR3 DNA sequence: TGTGCCAGCAGCCCCCGGGACTTCCAAGAGACCCAGTACTTC. Variable domain in full (rest from reference TRBV9 and TRBJ2-5): DSGVTQTPKHLITATGQRVTLRCSPRSGDLSVYWYQQSLDQGLQFLIQYYNGEERAKGNILERFSAQQFPDLHSELNLSSLELGDSALYFCASSPRDFQETQYFGPGTRLLVL.

This clone was found a few times. J is TRBJ2-5 and V is TRBV9, with D possibly called TRBD1 or TRBD2 (5 bases each). The CDR3 runs 14 residues. The germline gives CDR1 SGDLS, CDR2 YYNGEE. V was clipped by 0 bases and J by 1 base, with 7 bases between them. CDR3 sequence (DNA): TGTGCCAGCAGCGTAGGGGGGAGCCAAGAGACCCAGTACTTC. It encodes CASSVGGSQETQYF. The full variable domain, completed using reference TRBV9 and TRBJ2-5, is DSGVTQTPKHLITATGQRVTLRCSPRSGDLSVYWYQQSLDQGLQFLIQYYNGEERAKGNILERFSAQQFPDLHSELNLSSLELGDSALYFCASSVGGSQETQYFGPGTRLLVL.

This clone was found a few times. J is TRBJ2-7 and V is TRBV29-1; D is possibly TRBD1 (5 bases). V lost 2 bases, J lost 2 bases, and 10 bases lay in between. The CDR3 is 13 residues long. Looked up from germline, CDR1 is SQVTM and CDR2 is ANQGSEA. CDR3 in DNA: TGCAGCGTTGAATCTGGGGCAGCCTACGAGCAGTACTTC. Translation: CSVESGAAYEQYF.

This clone was counted a few times. This rearrangement joins TRBV7-2 to TRBJ1-6; 10 bases fit TRBD1. Per the germline V gene, CDR1 is SGHTA and CDR2 is FQGNSA. The V and J ends lost 6 bases and 10 bases, in that order; junction bases with no gene match: 9. The CDR3 has 15 residues. The CDR3 loop is CASRPDRGYSSPLHF. DNA for the CDR3: TGTGCCAGCAGACCGGACAGGGGGTATTCCTCACCCCTCCACTTT.

As DNA, the CDR3 is TGCGCCAGCAGCCATACTAGCGGATCCACAGATACGCAGTATTTT. It specifies CASSHTSGSTDTQYF. The chain recombines TRBV4-3 with TRBJ2-3, with 8 nucleotides matching TRBD2. The germline V gene encodes CDR1 LGHNA and CDR2 YSLEER. This CDR3 is built from 15 residues. The trim removed 3 bases at V and 2 bases at J, leaving 4 bases unmatched.

The chain recombines TRBV29-1 with TRBJ1-5; 10 nucleotides agree with TRBD1. After removal of 4 bases from V and 7 bases from J, the junction contained 4 bases not matched to a gene. Looked up from germline, CDR1 is SQVTM and CDR2 is ANQGSEA. The CDR3 loop spans 13 amino acids. CDR3 sequence (DNA): TGCAGCGTTGGAGGGGACAGGGGACAGCCCCAGCATTTT. Encoded protein: CSVGGDRGQPQHF.

The chain combines TRBV29-1 with TRBJ1-1, with 10 positions matching TRBD1. CDR1 SQVTM and CDR2 ANQGSEA come from the germline V gene. The J segment lost 3 bases and the V segment lost 7 bases, leaving 17 bases of the junction unmatched. This CDR3 contains 17 residues. In nucleotides, the CDR3 is TGCAGCGCCCGCCACCGGGACAGGGGAGAGGGTTACACTGAAGCTTTCTTT. Its protein is CSARHRDRGEGYTEAFF.

This clone has more than one count but fewer than ten. Written as DNA, the CDR3 is TGTGCCTGGAACCGACAGGATCGGCAGTACTTC. Its translation: CAWNRQDRQYF. V is TRBV30 and J is TRBJ2-7, with D possibly matching TRBD1 (6 bases). The germline gives CDR1 GTSNPN, CDR2 SVGIG (reference sequence). This CDR3 has 11 residues. With 4 bases removed from V and 9 bases from J, the gap between germline ends came to 13 bases.

This clone was counted a few times. V and J are TRBV29-1 and TRBJ2-7; D remains ambiguous. Per germline, CDR1 SQVTM and CDR2 ANQGSEA. Trimming took off 6 bases at V and 6 bases at J, with 15 bases between the two ends. The CDR3 spans 12 residues. The DNA for the CDR3 is TGCAGCGTGGGGATCGCCTCGGGCGAGCAGTACTTC. Amino acids: CSVGIASGEQYF.

The CDR3 region is CSALTGTTEAFF. The DNA for the CDR3 is TGCAGCGCATTGACAGGGACCACTGAAGCTTTCTTT. The rearrangement links TRBV29-1 to TRBJ1-1; 7 nucleotides align to TRBD1. The CDR3 contains 12 residues. The germline CDR1 and CDR2 sequences are SQVTM and ANQGSEA. The J segment lost 4 bases and the V segment lost 7 bases, leaving 6 bases of the junction unmatched.

The V and J genes are TRBV5-1 and TRBJ2-3; TRBD2 matches at 11 bases. Germline V gene lookup returns CDR1 SGHRS and CDR2 YFSETQ. This CDR3 contains 16 residues. V was clipped by 0 bases and J by 2 bases; unmatched bases: 2. Here the CDR3 reads CASSLGLAGTTDTQYF. The CDR3 DNA reads as TGCGCCAGCAGCTTGGGACTAGCGGGGACCACAGATACGCAGTATTTT.

The chain links TRBV5-1 to TRBJ2-1, with D perhaps TRBD1 (6 bases). The CDR3 totals 12 residues. Germline CDR1 is SGHRS and CDR2 is YFSETQ. V was shortened by 2 bases and J by 7 bases, with 7 bases between the two germline ends. Here the CDR3 DNA reads TGCGCCAGCAGCTTACAGGGAAATGAGCAGTTCTTC. It specifies CASSLQGNEQFF.

The V gene is TRBV5-1, the J gene TRBJ2-1, with 8 bases that match TRBD2. CDR1 and CDR2 (germline): SGHRS, YFSETQ. The length of the CDR3 is 17 residues. V lost 1 base and J lost 4; bases outside the gene matches: 10. The CDR3 bases are TGCGCCAGCAGCTTGCGATGGGGGAGCGGGGGATACAATGAGCAGTTCTTC. The encoded protein is CASSLRWGSGGYNEQFF.

V gene TRBV4-3 combines with J gene TRBJ1-5, with D possibly matching TRBD1 (5 bases). Germline V gives CDR1 LGHNA, CDR2 YSLEER. CDR3 length: 16 amino acids. V was pared by 3 bases and J by 3 bases, with 15 bases between. The DNA of the CDR3 is TGCGCCAGCAGCCAGGGGAGGGGTGGCGCCAATCAGCCCCAGCATTTT. Protein sequence: CASSQGRGGANQPQHF.

The chain links TRBV6-6 to TRBJ2-5; D call uncertain. V dropped 4 bases and J dropped 7 bases, with 13 bases sitting between them. CDR3 size: 13 residues. CDR1 and CDR2 from the germline V gene are MNHNY and SVGAGI (reference sequence). The DNA of the CDR3 is TGTGCCAGCAGTTCCCTCGAGAGTACGACCCAGTACTTC. Its protein product is CASSSLESTTQYF.

V usage is TRBV11-2 and J usage is TRBJ1-6; TRBD1 is a possible D gene (5 bases). V was shortened by 5 bases and J by 7 bases, with 18 bases between the two germline ends. This CDR3 is 16 amino acids long. Germline lookup yields CDR1 SGHAT and CDR2 FQNNGV. The CDR3, as DNA: TGTGCCAGCAGCCAACGGAAGGACACCCCCAATTCACCCCTCCACTTT. Translation gives CASSQRKDTPNSPLHF. Based on the CDR3 plus reference TRBV11-2 and TRBJ1-6, the full variable domain is EAGVAQSPRYKIIEKRQSVAFWCNPISGHATLYWYQQILGQGPKLLIQFQNNGVVDDSQLPKDRFSAERLKGVDSTLKIQPAKLEDSAVYLCASSQRKDTPNSPLHFGNGTRLTVT.